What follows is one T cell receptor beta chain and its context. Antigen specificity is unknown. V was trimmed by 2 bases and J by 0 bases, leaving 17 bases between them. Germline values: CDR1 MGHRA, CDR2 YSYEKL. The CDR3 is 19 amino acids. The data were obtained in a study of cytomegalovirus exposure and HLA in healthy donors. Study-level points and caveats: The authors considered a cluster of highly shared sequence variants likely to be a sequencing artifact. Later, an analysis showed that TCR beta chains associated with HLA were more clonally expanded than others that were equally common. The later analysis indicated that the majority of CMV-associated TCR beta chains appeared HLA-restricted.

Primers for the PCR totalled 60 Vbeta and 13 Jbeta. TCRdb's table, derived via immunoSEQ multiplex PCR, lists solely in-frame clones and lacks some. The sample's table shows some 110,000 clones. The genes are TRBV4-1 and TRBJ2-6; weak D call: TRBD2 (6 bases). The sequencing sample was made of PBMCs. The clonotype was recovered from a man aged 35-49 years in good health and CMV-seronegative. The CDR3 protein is CASSQNPPGDRSGANVLTF. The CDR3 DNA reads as TGCGCCAGCAGCCAAAACCCACCGGGGGATCGCTCTGGGGCCAACGTCCTGACTTTC.